The 17 T cell receptor beta chains given below trace back to one sample, sequenced in a study of OX40 agonist ivuxolimab in advanced cancers. TCRdb keeps only in-frame clones here, not all; method: immunoSEQ multiplex PCR. This sample has around 100,000 clones, with 85% to 95% found just once. Sample: CD4+ or CD8+ T cells sorted from blood, taken in a trial of the OX40 agonist ivuxolimab. These receptors came from an adult with an advanced solid tumor such as melanoma, head and neck, liver or kidney cancer.

This clone was seen only once. The J gene is TRBJ2-4, the V gene TRBV27; possible D gene TRBD2, 7 bases. The germline V and J ends were trimmed by 5 bases and 1 base, with 18 bases remaining between them. The V gene's germline CDR1 is MNHEY and CDR2 SMNVEV (reference sequence). The CDR3 covers 17 residues. The CDR3 here is CASSQQGLKGAKNIQYF. The CDR3 bases are TGTGCCAGCAGTCAACAGGGACTAAAGGGGGCCAAAAACATTCAGTACTTC.

V usage is TRBV20-1 and J usage is TRBJ2-5, with unresolved D. This CDR3 comprises 11 residues. Germline-derived CDR1 and CDR2 are DFQATT and SNEGSKA (reference sequence). Deletions cut 2 bases from V and 4 bases from J, with 5 bases between. CDR3 sequence reads: CSARPGETQYF. The CDR3 DNA follows: TGCAGTGCTAGACCGGGAGAGACCCAGTACTTC.

V usage is TRBV2 and J usage is TRBJ2-6; D is unclear. Trimming shortened V by 0 bases and J by 0 bases, and 0 bases separated the two germline ends. This CDR3 region has 14 residues. Germline CDR1 SNHLY, CDR2 FYNNEI. The CDR3 coding sequence is TGTGCCAGCAGTGAAGCCTCTGGGGCCAACGTCCTGACTTTC. Protein sequence: CASSEASGANVLTF.

This clone came up once. This sequence joins TRBV7-3 and TRBJ1-1; TRBD1 agrees at 8 bases. CDR1 and CDR2 from the germline V gene are SGHTA and FQGTGA. This CDR3 region has 15 residues. J gave up 1 base and V 3 bases, and 4 bases lay outside the gene matches. CDR3 sequence reads: CASSFRTGKNTEAFF. As DNA, the CDR3 is TGTGCCAGCAGCTTTCGGACAGGGAAGAACACTGAAGCTTTCTTT.

V gene TRBV7-2 combines with J gene TRBJ1-1, with D maybe TRBD1 (6 bases). The germline V gene has CDR1 SGHTA and CDR2 FQGNSA. The length of the CDR3 is 13 residues. V was clipped by 7 bases and J by 6 bases, with 15 bases between them. CDR3 residues: CASTHNREAEAFF. In DNA form, the CDR3 reads TGTGCCAGCACCCACAACAGGGAGGCTGAAGCTTTCTTT. The variable domain in full, completed from reference TRBV7-2 and TRBJ1-1, reads GAGVSQSPSNKVTEKGKDVELRCDPISGHTALYWYRQSLGQGLEFLIYFQGNSAPDKSGLPSDRFSAERTGGSVSTLTIQRTQQEDSAVYLCASTHNREAEAFFGQGTRLTVV.

The chain links TRBV18 to TRBJ1-1; D uncertain. The V gene's germline CDR1 is KGHSH and CDR2 LQKENI. Trimming took off 5 bases at V and 1 base at J, with 8 bases between the two ends. The CDR3 has 13 amino acids. The CDR3 loop is CASSKAWNTEAFF. The DNA for the CDR3 is TGTGCCAGCTCAAAGGCGTGGAACACTGAAGCTTTCTTT.

Notes on this clone: The sample holds other DNA sequences that translate to the same CDR3. This rearrangement joins TRBV7-2 to TRBJ2-7; D is unresolved. From germline, CDR1 is SGHTA and CDR2 FQGNSA. The CDR3 length is 13 residues. V lost 5 bases to trimming and J lost 0 bases, with 8 bases between them. The CDR3 sequence: CASSPPSSYEQYF. The CDR3 region has the DNA TGTGCCAGCAGCCCCCCTAGCTCCTACGAGCAGTACTTC.

CDR3: CASSLGGRVNEQYF. The DNA of the CDR3 is TGTGCCAGCAGCTTGGGTGGGAGAGTCAACGAGCAGTACTTC. The gene calls are TRBV5-8 and TRBJ2-7, with a tentative D call TRBD2 (5 bases). Germline V CDR1 and CDR2: SGHTS, YDEGEE. The V end lost 0 bases, the J end lost 5 bases, and 12 bases lay between the germline ends. This CDR3 region has 14 residues.

The CDR3 reads CASSARQYTGELFF. In DNA, the CDR3 is TGTGCCAGCAGCGCACGACAGTACACCGGGGAGCTGTTTTTT. V gene TRBV6-1 combines with J gene TRBJ2-2; D is possibly TRBD1 (5 bases). Germline V gene data show CDR1 as MNHNS and CDR2 as SASEGT. CDR3 length: 14 amino acids. With 6 bases removed from V and 3 bases from J, the gap between germline ends came to 11 bases.

This clone was counted once. Other DNA sequences in this specimen translate into the identical CDR3. In nucleotides, the CDR3 is TGTGCCAGCAGTGAAATCAATGAGCAGTTCTTC. It encodes CASSEINEQFF. The V and J genes are TRBV2 and TRBJ2-1; no firm D call. The germline CDR1 and CDR2 sequences are SNHLY and FYNNEI. V was clipped by 2 bases and J by 6 bases, with 2 bases between them. There are 11 residues in the CDR3.

The rearrangement uses TRBV19 and TRBJ2-1; weak D call: TRBD2 (7 bases). The V and J ends lost 7 bases and 3 bases respectively, with 13 bases between them. Germline CDR1 LNHDA, CDR2 SQIVND (reference sequence). This CDR3 contains 14 residues. CDR3 region: CASTKGGFYNEQFF. CDR3 sequence (DNA): TGTGCCAGTACAAAGGGGGGGTTCTACAATGAGCAGTTCTTC.

The chain combines TRBV25-1 with TRBJ2-1, with a weak D call TRBD2 (6 bases). This CDR3 is 14 amino acids long. Trimming took off 7 bases at V and 13 bases at J, with 23 bases between the two ends. Germline-derived CDR1 and CDR2 are MGHDK and SYGVNS. This chain's CDR3 is CASIDGGGGYCQFF. The CDR3 DNA reads as TGTGCCAGCATCGACGGGGGAGGTGGGTATTGTCAGTTCTTC.

The J gene is TRBJ1-2, the V gene TRBV29-1; maybe TRBD1 (5 bases). V gave up 4 bases and J gave up 6 bases, with 9 bases separating them. Germline V gene sequence: CDR1 SQVTM, CDR2 ANQGSEA. This CDR3 has 11 residues. CDR3: CSVGGADGYTF. The CDR3 DNA sequence: TGCAGCGTTGGCGGGGCGGATGGCTACACCTTC.

The rearrangement links TRBV11-2 to TRBJ2-7, with 8 bases lining up with TRBD1. Losses at the gene ends were 6 bases for V and 5 bases for J; bases not matched to a gene: 12. Germline values: CDR1 SGHAT, CDR2 FQNNGV. This CDR3 is built from 15 residues. As DNA, the CDR3 is TGTGCCAGCAGTCTGGTGCTAGGACAGGGTAACGAGCAGTACTTC. Amino acid sequence: CASSLVLGQGNEQYF.

V and J are TRBV6-5 and TRBJ2-7; D is ambiguous. Trimming pared 3 bases from V and 0 bases from J, leaving 9 bases between. The CDR3 is made up of 14 amino acids. CDR1 is MNHEY, CDR2 SVGAGI, per germline. CDR3 coding DNA: TGTGCCAGCAGTTATGTGACGGTCTCCTACGAGCAGTACTTC. It translates to CASSYVTVSYEQYF.

This clone was seen only a few times. This CDR3 reads CASSPFSGELFF. The CDR3 DNA reads TGTGCCAGCAGCCCGTTCTCCGGGGAGCTGTTTTTT. The chain is built from TRBV7-2 and TRBJ2-2; D ambiguous. Germline CDR1 reads SGHTA; CDR2 reads FQGNSA. The CDR3 length is 12 residues. V lost 5 bases, J lost 6 bases, and 7 bases lay in between.

The gene calls are TRBV18 and TRBJ2-1, with D possibly TRBD1 on 5 matching bases. Trimming left V 2 bases short and J 5 bases short, with 13 bases between. Germline V gene data show CDR1 as KGHSH and CDR2 as LQKENI. The length of the CDR3 is 15 residues. The CDR3 loop reads CASSPDSRGNNEQFF. The CDR3 DNA follows: TGTGCCAGCTCACCAGATTCTAGGGGTAACAATGAGCAGTTCTTC.